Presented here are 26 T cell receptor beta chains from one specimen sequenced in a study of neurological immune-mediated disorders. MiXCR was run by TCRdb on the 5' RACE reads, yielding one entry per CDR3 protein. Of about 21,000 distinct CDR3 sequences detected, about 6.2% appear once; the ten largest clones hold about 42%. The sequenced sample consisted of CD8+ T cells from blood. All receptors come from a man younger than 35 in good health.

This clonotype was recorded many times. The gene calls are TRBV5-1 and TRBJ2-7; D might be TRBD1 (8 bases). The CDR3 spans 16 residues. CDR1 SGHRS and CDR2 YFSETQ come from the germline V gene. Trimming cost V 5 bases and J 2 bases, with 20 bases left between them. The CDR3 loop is CASRSTGGRAPYEQYF. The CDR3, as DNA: TGCGCCAGCAGAAGTACAGGGGGGAGGGCCCCCTACGAGCAGTACTTC.

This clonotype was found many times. The DNA for the CDR3 is TGTGCCAGCAGCGTACTCTTAGGGGGTGAGCAGTACTTC. It translates to CASSVLLGGEQYF. V gene TRBV7-8 combines with J gene TRBJ2-7; possible D gene TRBD1, 6 bases. Germline V gives CDR1 SGHVS, CDR2 FQNEAQ. The CDR3 is 13 amino acids. V gave up 5 bases and J gave up 7 bases, with 15 bases separating them.

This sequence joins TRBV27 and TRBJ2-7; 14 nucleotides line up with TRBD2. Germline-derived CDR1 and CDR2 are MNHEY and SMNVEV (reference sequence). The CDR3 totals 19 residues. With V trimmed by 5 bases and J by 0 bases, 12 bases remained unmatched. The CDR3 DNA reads TGTGCCAGCAGTCTGAAAGGACTAGCGGGGGGCTCCACCTCCTACGAGCAGTACTTC. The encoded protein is CASSLKGLAGGSTSYEQYF.

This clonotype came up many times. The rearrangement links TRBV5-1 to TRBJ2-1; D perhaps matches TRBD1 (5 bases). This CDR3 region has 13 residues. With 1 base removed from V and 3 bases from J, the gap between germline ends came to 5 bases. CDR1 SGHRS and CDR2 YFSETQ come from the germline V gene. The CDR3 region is CASSLTGYNEQFF. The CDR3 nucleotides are TGCGCCAGCAGCTTGACAGGCTACAATGAGCAGTTCTTC. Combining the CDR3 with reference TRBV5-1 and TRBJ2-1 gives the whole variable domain KAGVTQTPRYLIKTRGQQVTLSCSPISGHRSVSWYQQTPGQGLQFLFEYFSETQRNKGNFPGRFSGRQFSNSRSEMNVSTLELGDSALYLCASSLTGYNEQFFGPGTRLTVL.

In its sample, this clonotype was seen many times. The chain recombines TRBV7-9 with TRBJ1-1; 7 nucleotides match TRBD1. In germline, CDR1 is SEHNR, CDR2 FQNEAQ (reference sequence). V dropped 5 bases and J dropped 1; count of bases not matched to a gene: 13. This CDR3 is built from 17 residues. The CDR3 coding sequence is TGTGCCAGCAGCCTTGACAGGGCGGTGGTTCCGAACACTGAAGCTTTCTTT. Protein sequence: CASSLDRAVVPNTEAFF.

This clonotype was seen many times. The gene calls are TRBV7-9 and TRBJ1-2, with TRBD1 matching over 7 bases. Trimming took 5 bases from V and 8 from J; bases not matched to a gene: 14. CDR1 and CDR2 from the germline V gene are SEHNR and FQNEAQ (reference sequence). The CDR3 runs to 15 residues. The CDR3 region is CASSPPRQGSFGYTF. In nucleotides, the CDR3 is TGTGCCAGCAGCCCCCCCCGACAGGGATCGTTCGGCTACACCTTC.

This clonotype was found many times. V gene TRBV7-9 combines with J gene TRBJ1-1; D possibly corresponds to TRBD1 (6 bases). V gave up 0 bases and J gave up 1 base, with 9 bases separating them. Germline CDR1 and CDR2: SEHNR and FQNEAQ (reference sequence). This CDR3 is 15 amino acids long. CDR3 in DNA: TGTGCCAGCAGCTTAGCGACAGGCAAGAACACTGAAGCTTTCTTT. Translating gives CASSLATGKNTEAFF. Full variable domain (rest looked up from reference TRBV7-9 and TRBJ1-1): DTGVSQNPRHKITKRGQNVTFRCDPISEHNRLYWYRQTLGQGPEFLTYFQNEAQLEKSRLLSDRFSAERPKGSFSTLEIQRTEQGDSAMYLCASSLATGKNTEAFFGQGTRLTVV.

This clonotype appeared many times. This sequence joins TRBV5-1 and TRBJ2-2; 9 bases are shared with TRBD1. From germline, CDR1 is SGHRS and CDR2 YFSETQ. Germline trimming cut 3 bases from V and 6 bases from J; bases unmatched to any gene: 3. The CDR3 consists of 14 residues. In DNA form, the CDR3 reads TGCGCCAGCAGCTCCTGGACAGGGGCCGGGGAGCTGTTTTTT. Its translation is CASSSWTGAGELFF.

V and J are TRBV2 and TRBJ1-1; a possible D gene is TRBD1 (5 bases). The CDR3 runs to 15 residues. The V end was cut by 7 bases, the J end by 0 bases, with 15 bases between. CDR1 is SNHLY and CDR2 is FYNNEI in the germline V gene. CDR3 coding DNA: TGTGCCAGCACAGCGACGGGGCAGCTGAACACTGAAGCTTTCTTT. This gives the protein CASTATGQLNTEAFF.

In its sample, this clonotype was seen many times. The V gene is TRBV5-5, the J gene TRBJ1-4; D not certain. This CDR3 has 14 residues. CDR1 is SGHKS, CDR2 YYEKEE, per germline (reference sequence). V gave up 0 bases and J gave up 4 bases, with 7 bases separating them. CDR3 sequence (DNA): TGTGCCAGCAGCTTGGGGCAGCTTAATGAAAAACTGTTTTTT. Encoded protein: CASSLGQLNEKLFF.

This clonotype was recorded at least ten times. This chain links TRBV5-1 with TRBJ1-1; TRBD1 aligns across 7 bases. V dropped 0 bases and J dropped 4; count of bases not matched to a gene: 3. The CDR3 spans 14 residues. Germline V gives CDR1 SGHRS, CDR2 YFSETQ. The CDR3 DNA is TGCGCCAGCAGCTTGGGACAGGGTGGCACTGAAGCTTTCTTT. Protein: CASSLGQGGTEAFF.

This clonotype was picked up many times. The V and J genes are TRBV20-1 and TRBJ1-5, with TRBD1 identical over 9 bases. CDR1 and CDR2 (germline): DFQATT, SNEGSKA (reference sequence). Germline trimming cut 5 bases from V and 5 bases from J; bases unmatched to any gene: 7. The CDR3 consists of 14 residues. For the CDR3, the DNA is TGCAGTGCTTATGACAGGGGGGGGGATCAGCCCCAGCATTTT. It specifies CSAYDRGGDQPQHF.

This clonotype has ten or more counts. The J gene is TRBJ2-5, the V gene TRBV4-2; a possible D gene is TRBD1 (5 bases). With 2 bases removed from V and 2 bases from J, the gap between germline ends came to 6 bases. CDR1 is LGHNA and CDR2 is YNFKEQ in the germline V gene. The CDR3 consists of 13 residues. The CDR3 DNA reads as TGTGCCAGCAGCCAAAGACAGCAAGAGACCCAGTACTTC. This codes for CASSQRQQETQYF.

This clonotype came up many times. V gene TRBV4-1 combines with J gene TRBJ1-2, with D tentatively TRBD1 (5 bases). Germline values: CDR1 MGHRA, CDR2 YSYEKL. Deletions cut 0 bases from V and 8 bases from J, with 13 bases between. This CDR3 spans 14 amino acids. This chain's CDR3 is CASSQDGGAGGYTF. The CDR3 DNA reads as TGCGCCAGCAGCCAAGATGGCGGGGCGGGAGGCTACACCTTC.

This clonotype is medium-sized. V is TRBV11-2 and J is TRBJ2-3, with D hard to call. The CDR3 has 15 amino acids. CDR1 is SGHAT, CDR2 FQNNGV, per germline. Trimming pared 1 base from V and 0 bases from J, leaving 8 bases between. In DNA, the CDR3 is TGTGCCAGCAGCTTAGCGACGGCGAGCACAGATACGCAGTATTTT. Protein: CASSLATASTDTQYF. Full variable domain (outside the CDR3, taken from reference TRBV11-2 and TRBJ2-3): EAGVAQSPRYKIIEKRQSVAFWCNPISGHATLYWYQQILGQGPKLLIQFQNNGVVDDSQLPKDRFSAERLKGVDSTLKIQPAKLEDSAVYLCASSLATASTDTQYFGPGTRLTVL.

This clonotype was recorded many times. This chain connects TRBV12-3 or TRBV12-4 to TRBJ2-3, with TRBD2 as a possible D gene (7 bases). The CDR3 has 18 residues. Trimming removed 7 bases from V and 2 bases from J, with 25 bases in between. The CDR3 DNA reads TGTGCCAGCAAACTCTCATTTATGAGGGGGGGCCACACAGATACGCAGTATTTT. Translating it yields CASKLSFMRGGHTDTQYF.

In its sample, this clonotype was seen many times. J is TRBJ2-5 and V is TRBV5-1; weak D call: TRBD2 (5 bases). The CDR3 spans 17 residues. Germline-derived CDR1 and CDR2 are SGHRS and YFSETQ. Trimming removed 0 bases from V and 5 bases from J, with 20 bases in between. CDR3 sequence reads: CASSLAAVGVAWETQYF. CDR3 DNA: TGCGCCAGCAGCTTGGCCGCGGTGGGAGTGGCGTGGGAGACCCAGTACTTC. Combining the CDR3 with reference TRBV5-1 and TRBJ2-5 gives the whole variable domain KAGVTQTPRYLIKTRGQQVTLSCSPISGHRSVSWYQQTPGQGLQFLFEYFSETQRNKGNFPGRFSGRQFSNSRSEMNVSTLELGDSALYLCASSLAAVGVAWETQYFGPGTRLLVL.

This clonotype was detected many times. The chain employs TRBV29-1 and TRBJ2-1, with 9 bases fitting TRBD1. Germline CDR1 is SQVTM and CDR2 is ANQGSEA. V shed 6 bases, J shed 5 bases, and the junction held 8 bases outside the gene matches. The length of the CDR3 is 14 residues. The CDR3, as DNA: TGCAGCGTCTCGGGACAGGGAGTTAACAATGAGCAGTTCTTC. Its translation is CSVSGQGVNNEQFF.

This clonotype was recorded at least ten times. The CDR3 region is CSARDQSAAKNIQYF. The DNA of the CDR3 is TGCAGTGCTAGAGATCAGTCAGCAGCCAAAAACATTCAGTACTTC. The genes are TRBV20-1 and TRBJ2-4, with D uncertain. The CDR3 loop spans 15 amino acids. The V end lost 0 bases, the J end lost 0 bases, and 9 bases lay between the germline ends. Germline V gives CDR1 DFQATT, CDR2 SNEGSKA (reference sequence).

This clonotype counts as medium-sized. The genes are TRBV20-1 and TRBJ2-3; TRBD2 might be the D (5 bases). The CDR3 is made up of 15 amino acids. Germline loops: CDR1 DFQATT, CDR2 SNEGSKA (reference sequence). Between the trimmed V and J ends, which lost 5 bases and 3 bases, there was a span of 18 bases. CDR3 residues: CSAPGWDLSTDTQYF. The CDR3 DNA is TGCAGTGCTCCGGGGTGGGATTTAAGTACAGATACGCAGTATTTT.

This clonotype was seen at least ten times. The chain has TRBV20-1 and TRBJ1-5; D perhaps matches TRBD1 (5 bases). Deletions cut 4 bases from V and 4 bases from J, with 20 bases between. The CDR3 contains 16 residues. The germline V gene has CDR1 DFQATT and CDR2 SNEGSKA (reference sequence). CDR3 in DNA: TGCAGTGCTATGGCTTGGGGGGAAAAAGGGAATCAGCCCCAGCATTTT. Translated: CSAMAWGEKGNQPQHF.

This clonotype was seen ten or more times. The CDR3 protein is CASSKEGRNYGYTF. DNA of the CDR3: TGTGCCAGTAGTAAGGAGGGGAGGAACTATGGCTACACCTTC. V gene TRBV19 combines with J gene TRBJ1-2; D is possibly TRBD1 (5 bases). Germline V gives CDR1 LNHDA, CDR2 SQIVND (reference sequence). Trimming left V 4 bases short and J 2 bases short, with 11 bases between. The CDR3 consists of 14 residues.

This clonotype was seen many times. The CDR3 sequence is CASSAFRSSEQFF. Written as DNA, the CDR3 is TGTGCCAGCAGTGCGTTTCGAAGTTCTGAGCAGTTCTTC. This rearrangement joins TRBV25-1 to TRBJ2-1; D not certain. This CDR3 has 13 amino acids. V dropped 4 bases and J dropped 9 bases, with 13 bases sitting between them. Germline loops: CDR1 MGHDK, CDR2 SYGVNS.

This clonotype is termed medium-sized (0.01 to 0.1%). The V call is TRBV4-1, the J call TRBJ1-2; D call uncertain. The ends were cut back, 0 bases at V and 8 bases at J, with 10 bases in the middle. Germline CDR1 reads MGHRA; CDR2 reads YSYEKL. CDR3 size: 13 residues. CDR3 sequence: CASSQDSGRGYTF. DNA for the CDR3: TGCGCCAGCAGCCAAGATTCCGGGCGCGGCTACACCTTC.

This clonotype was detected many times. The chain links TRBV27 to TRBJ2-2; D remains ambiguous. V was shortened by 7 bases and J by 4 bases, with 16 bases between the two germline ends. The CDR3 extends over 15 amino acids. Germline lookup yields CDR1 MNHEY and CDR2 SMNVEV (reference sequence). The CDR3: CASTTRLVGTGELFF. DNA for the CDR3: TGTGCCAGCACCACCCGACTGGTCGGCACCGGGGAGCTGTTTTTT.

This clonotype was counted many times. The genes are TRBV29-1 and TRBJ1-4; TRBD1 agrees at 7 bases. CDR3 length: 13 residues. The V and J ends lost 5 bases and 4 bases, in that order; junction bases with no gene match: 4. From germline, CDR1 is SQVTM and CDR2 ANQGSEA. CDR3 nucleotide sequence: TGCAGCGTTCTGACAGGGAATAATGAAAAACTGTTTTTT. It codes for CSVLTGNNEKLFF.